This T cell receptor beta chain appears in the sequencing data of a study of blood T cell repertoires in COVID-19. The overall study: The United States, Italy and Spain provided the acute and convalescent COVID-19 samples.

Trimming left V 2 bases short and J 6 bases short, with 10 bases between. From germline, CDR1 is SNHLY and CDR2 FYNNEI. This CDR3 has 13 residues. Authors' data handling: Amplification of reference gene primers was used by the study to estimate nucleated cell counts. Sequencing used immunoSEQ multiplex PCR; TCRdb keeps in-frame clones, though not all of them. V, J and clone size reflect that table, while D and trimming were determined from the DNA. Of 180,000 or so clones detected, 80% to 90% appear once; the ten largest clones hold approximately 10%. The chain has TRBV2 and TRBJ1-2; perhaps TRBD1 as D (6 bases). The receptor was isolated from a human donor with active or convalescent COVID-19. The donor label of this sample is uncertain. Specimen: peripheral blood. The CDR3 nucleotides are TGTGCCAGCAGTGAACTCAGGGGCAATGGCTACACCTTC. As protein: CASSELRGNGYTF. The full variable domain, in which reference TRBV2 and TRBJ1-2 provide the parts outside the CDR3, is EPEVTQTPSHQVTQMGQEVILRCVPISNHLYFYWYRQILGQKVEFLVSFYNNEISEKSEIFDDQFSVERPDGSNFTLKIRSTKLEDSAMYFCASSELRGNGYTFGSGTRLTVV.